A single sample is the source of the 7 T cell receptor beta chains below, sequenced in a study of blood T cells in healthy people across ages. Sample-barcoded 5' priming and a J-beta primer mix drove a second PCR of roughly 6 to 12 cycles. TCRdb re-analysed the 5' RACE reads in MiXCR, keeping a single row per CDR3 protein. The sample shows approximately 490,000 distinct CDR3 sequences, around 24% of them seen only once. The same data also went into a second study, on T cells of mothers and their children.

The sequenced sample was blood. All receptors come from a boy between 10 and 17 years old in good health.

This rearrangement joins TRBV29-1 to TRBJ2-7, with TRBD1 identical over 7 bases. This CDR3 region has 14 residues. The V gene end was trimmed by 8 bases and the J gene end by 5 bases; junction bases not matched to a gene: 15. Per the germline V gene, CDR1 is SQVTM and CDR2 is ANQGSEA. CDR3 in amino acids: CSPTTGSRFDEQYF. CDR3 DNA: TGCAGCCCGACGACAGGGTCGCGGTTTGACGAGCAGTACTTC.

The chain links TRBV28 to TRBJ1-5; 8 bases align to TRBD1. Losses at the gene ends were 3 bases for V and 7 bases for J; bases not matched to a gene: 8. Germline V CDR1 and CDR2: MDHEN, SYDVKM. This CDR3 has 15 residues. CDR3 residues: CASSLRQGNGQPQHF. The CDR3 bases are TGTGCCAGCAGTTTGAGACAGGGGAACGGACAGCCCCAGCATTTT.

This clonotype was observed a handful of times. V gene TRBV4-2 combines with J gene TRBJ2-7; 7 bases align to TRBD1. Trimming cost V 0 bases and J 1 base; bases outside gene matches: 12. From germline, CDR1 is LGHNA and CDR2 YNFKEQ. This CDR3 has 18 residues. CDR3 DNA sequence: TGTGCCAGCAGCCAAGAAATCCATCATCCAGGGGGTTCCTACGAGCAGTACTTC. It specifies CASSQEIHHPGGSYEQYF.

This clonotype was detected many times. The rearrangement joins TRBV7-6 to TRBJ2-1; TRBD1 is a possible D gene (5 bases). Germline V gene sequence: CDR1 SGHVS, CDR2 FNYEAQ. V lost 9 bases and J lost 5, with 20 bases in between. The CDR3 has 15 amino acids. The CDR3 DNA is TGTGCCAGTTACCCCCAGGGCCCCCGGGACAATGAGCAGTTCTTC. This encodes CASYPQGPRDNEQFF.

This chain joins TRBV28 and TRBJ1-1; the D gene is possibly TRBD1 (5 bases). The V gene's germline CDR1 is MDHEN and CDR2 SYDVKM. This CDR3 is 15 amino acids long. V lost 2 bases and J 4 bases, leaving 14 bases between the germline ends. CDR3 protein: CASSLRQGMATEAFF. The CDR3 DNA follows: TGTGCCAGCAGTTTACGGCAGGGTATGGCCACTGAAGCTTTCTTT.

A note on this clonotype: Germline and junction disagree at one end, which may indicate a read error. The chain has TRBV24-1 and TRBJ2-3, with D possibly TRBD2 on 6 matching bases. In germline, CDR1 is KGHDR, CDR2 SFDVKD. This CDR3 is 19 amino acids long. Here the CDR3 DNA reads TGTGCCACCAGTGAACCCTCCGGGGGAGAAAGCGGGTTCACTGATACGCGGTATTTT. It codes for CATSEPSGGESGFTDTRYF.

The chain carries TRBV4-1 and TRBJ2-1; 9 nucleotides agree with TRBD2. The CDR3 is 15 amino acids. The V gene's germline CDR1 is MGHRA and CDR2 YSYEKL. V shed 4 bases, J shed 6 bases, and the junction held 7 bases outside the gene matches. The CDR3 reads CASSLNSGSINEQFF. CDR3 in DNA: TGCGCCAGCAGCCTAAATAGCGGGAGTATCAATGAGCAGTTCTTC.